A single sample gave rise to the 22 T cell receptor beta chains below, sequenced in a study of cytomegalovirus exposure and HLA in healthy donors. Primers included in the PCR were 60 Vbeta and 13 Jbeta primers. The data were produced by immunoSEQ multiplex PCR, yet TCRdb's version contains in-frame clones alone and is incomplete. The profile shows 200,000 or so clones, about 77% of them singletons. The sample taken for sequencing was PBMCs. The origin of the receptors is a woman younger than 45 in good health and CMV-seropositive.

This chain uses TRBV14 with TRBJ2-5; 8 bases are a match to TRBD1. Per the germline V gene, CDR1 is SGHDN and CDR2 is FVKESK. V was pared by 5 bases and J by 6 bases, with 11 bases of the junction left unmatched. This CDR3 has 15 residues. The CDR3 is CASSFWTGYGKTQYF. In DNA form, the CDR3 reads TGTGCCAGCAGCTTCTGGACAGGGTACGGGAAGACCCAGTACTTC.

This clone came up once. Here the CDR3 DNA reads TGCGCCAGCAGCTTGGTAGGTTTGAGGAGGGGTCCCTACGAGCAGTACTTC. This encodes CASSLVGLRRGPYEQYF. The V call is TRBV5-1, the J call TRBJ2-7, with a weak D call TRBD2 (6 bases). CDR1 is SGHRS, CDR2 YFSETQ, per germline. V was clipped by 0 bases and J by 2 bases, with 18 bases between them. The CDR3 runs to 17 residues. The full variable domain, completed using reference TRBV5-1 and TRBJ2-7, is KAGVTQTPRYLIKTRGQQVTLSCSPISGHRSVSWYQQTPGQGLQFLFEYFSETQRNKGNFPGRFSGRQFSNSRSEMNVSTLELGDSALYLCASSLVGLRRGPYEQYFGPGTRLTVT.

The chain carries TRBV5-4 and TRBJ2-1; 15 nucleotides agree with TRBD2. The CDR3 covers 17 residues. Unmatched junction bases numbered 10, after V lost 3 bases and J lost 9 bases. The V gene's germline CDR1 is SGHNT and CDR2 YYREEE (reference sequence). The CDR3 is CASSYGLAGGTGGEQFF. The CDR3 coding sequence is TGTGCCAGCAGCTATGGACTAGCGGGAGGGACAGGGGGTGAGCAGTTCTTC.

The rearrangement links TRBV19 to TRBJ1-3; D might be TRBD1 (6 bases). Per germline, CDR1 LNHDA and CDR2 SQIVND (reference sequence). The V end was cut by 11 bases, the J end by 0 bases, with 11 bases between. The CDR3 extends over 13 amino acids. The CDR3 reads CAGGDNSGNTIYF. Written as DNA, the CDR3 is TGTGCCGGGGGGGACAACTCTGGAAACACCATATATTTT.

The V gene is TRBV2, the J gene TRBJ2-2, with 14 bases lining up with TRBD2. Per the germline V gene, CDR1 is SNHLY and CDR2 is FYNNEI. The CDR3 is 16 amino acids. Germline trimming cut 6 bases from V and 5 bases from J; bases unmatched to any gene: 5. CDR3 sequence: CASRETSGRGTGELFF. CDR3 DNA sequence: TGTGCCAGCAGAGAGACTAGCGGGAGGGGGACCGGGGAGCTGTTTTTT.

This clone was detected a few times. The chain joins TRBV27 to TRBJ1-1; possible D gene TRBD1, 5 bases. Germline-derived CDR1 and CDR2 are MNHEY and SMNVEV (reference sequence). Trimming took off 3 bases at V and 4 bases at J, with 12 bases between the two ends. This CDR3 contains 14 residues. The CDR3: CASSLGGGITEAFF. The CDR3 nucleotides are TGTGCCAGCAGTTTGGGCGGGGGGATCACTGAAGCTTTCTTT.

The chain carries TRBV14 and TRBJ2-1; 7 bases fit TRBD2. Germline-derived CDR1 and CDR2 are SGHDN and FVKESK. J gave up 7 bases and V 4 bases, and 13 bases lay outside the gene matches. The CDR3 runs 16 residues. CDR3 region: CASSPTRSGDYNEQFF. Written as DNA, the CDR3 is TGTGCCAGCAGCCCTACCAGAAGCGGGGATTATAATGAGCAGTTCTTC.

This chain connects TRBV5-1 to TRBJ2-1; TRBD1 aligns across 8 bases. Per germline, CDR1 SGHRS and CDR2 YFSETQ. The CDR3 runs to 15 residues. Trimming at V came to 1 base and at J to 7 bases, leaving 7 bases not matched to a gene. CDR3 DNA: TGCGCCAGCAGCTTGAATCAGGGGGCTAGGAATGAGCAGTTCTTC. It is translated as CASSLNQGARNEQFF.

The chain uses TRBV13 and TRBJ2-7; D is unclear. V was pared by 0 bases and J by 5 bases, with 11 bases between. The germline V gene encodes CDR1 PRHDT and CDR2 FYEKMQ (reference sequence). The CDR3 is 14 amino acids. CDR3 in amino acids: CASSLGVGRDEQYF. In nucleotides, the CDR3 is TGTGCCAGCAGCTTAGGTGTGGGCCGAGACGAGCAGTACTTC.

The V call is TRBV10-1, the J call TRBJ2-7; a possible D gene is TRBD1 (6 bases). Germline loops: CDR1 WNHNN, CDR2 SYGVQD (reference sequence). This CDR3 is built from 14 residues. Trimming removed 2 bases at V and 2 bases at J, with 10 bases between. The CDR3 sequence: CASSERPGAYEQYF. In DNA form, the CDR3 reads TGCGCCAGCAGTGAGAGGCCAGGGGCCTACGAGCAGTACTTC.

V usage is TRBV5-4 and J usage is TRBJ1-1; no clear D gene. V shed 1 base and J shed 6 bases, with 13 bases lying between them. CDR1 is SGHNT and CDR2 is YYREEE in the germline V gene (reference sequence). This CDR3 spans 14 amino acids. The CDR3 region has the DNA TGTGCCAGCAGCTTGTTGTCCCAGGTCTCTGAAGCTTTCTTT. This gives the protein CASSLLSQVSEAFF. Based on the CDR3 plus reference TRBV5-4 and TRBJ1-1, the full variable domain is ETGVTQSPTHLIKTRGQQVTLRCSSQSGHNTVSWYQQALGQGPQFIFQYYREEENGRGNFPPRFSGLQFPNYSSELNVNALELDDSALYLCASSLLSQVSEAFFGQGTRLTVV.

The chain is built from TRBV11-2 and TRBJ2-3; 8 bases agree with TRBD1. Germline V gene data show CDR1 as SGHAT and CDR2 as FQNNGV. CDR3 length: 15 amino acids. V was pared by 6 bases and J by 4 bases, with 9 bases of the junction left unmatched. CDR3 amino acids: CASSPYRQGSDTQYF. The CDR3 region has the DNA TGTGCCAGCAGTCCATACCGACAGGGGTCAGATACGCAGTATTTT.

This chain connects TRBV5-1 to TRBJ2-1, with 8 bases identical to TRBD2. The CDR3 is 15 residues long. From germline, CDR1 is SGHRS and CDR2 YFSETQ. The V and J ends lost 3 bases and 4 bases, in that order; junction bases with no gene match: 6. The CDR3: CASSSGGRGYNEQFF. CDR3 coding DNA: TGCGCCAGCAGCTCGGGGGGGCGGGGGTACAATGAGCAGTTCTTC.

CDR3 sequence (DNA): TGTGCCAGCAATAGAGGACAGGGGATATATCAGCCCCAGCATTTT. As protein: CASNRGQGIYQPQHF. This chain links TRBV28 with TRBJ1-5; TRBD1 aligns across 9 bases. Losses at the gene ends were 7 bases for V and 5 bases for J; bases not matched to a gene: 9. This CDR3 contains 15 residues. Germline V lookup: CDR1 MDHEN, CDR2 SYDVKM.

Here the CDR3 DNA reads TGTGCCAGCAGTTCAGGGGGGTACTCCCAAGAGACCCAGTACTTC. This encodes CASSSGGYSQETQYF. The chain is built from TRBV2 and TRBJ2-5; maybe TRBD1 (7 bases). This CDR3 contains 15 residues. Deletions cut 5 bases from V and 1 base from J, with 14 bases between. CDR1 SNHLY and CDR2 FYNNEI come from the germline V gene.

The CDR3 is CASTWLSGANVLTF. The CDR3 DNA reads as TGTGCCAGTACATGGCTCTCTGGGGCCAACGTCCTGACTTTC. The rearrangement uses TRBV19 and TRBJ2-6, with unresolved D. Germline V CDR1 and CDR2: LNHDA, SQIVND (reference sequence). The length of the CDR3 is 14 residues. Trimming removed 7 bases at V and 0 bases at J, with 7 bases between.

V usage is TRBV18 and J usage is TRBJ1-2, with TRBD1 as a possible D gene (6 bases). V lost 9 bases and J 4 bases, leaving 12 bases between the germline ends. CDR3 length: 12 amino acids. Germline V gene lookup returns CDR1 KGHSH and CDR2 LQKENI. CDR3 protein: CASSRGSYGYTF. CDR3 DNA sequence: TGTGCCAGTTCCAGGGGATCCTATGGCTACACCTTC.

The chain combines TRBV4-1 with TRBJ2-4; 12 bases are a match to TRBD2. Germline CDR1 and CDR2: MGHRA and YSYEKL. The V and J ends lost 1 base and 3 bases, in that order; junction bases with no gene match: 13. There are 20 residues in the CDR3. The CDR3 DNA is TGCGCCAGCAGCCAAGCGGTAGCTAGCGGGAGGGACTTAATCAAAAACATTCAGTACTTC. Translation gives CASSQAVASGRDLIKNIQYF.

This clone occurred a few times. The chain employs TRBV25-1 and TRBJ1-1; D is uncertain. The CDR3 is made up of 13 amino acids. V lost 2 bases, J lost 10 bases, and 14 bases lay in between. Germline CDR1 and CDR2: MGHDK and SYGVNS. In nucleotides, the CDR3 is TGTGCCAGCAGTGAAATGTCTGGGAGTGGAGCTTTCTTT. Protein sequence: CASSEMSGSGAFF.

The chain links TRBV6-5 to TRBJ1-4; a weak D match, TRBD1 (6 bases). Germline CDR1 and CDR2: MNHEY and SVGAGI. V lost 2 bases, J lost 7 bases, and 11 bases lay in between. This CDR3 comprises 14 residues. The CDR3 nucleotides are TGTGCCAGCAGTTACCTCGGACAGCTTGAAAAACTGTTTTTT. This translates into CASSYLGQLEKLFF.

This chain connects TRBV6-4 to TRBJ1-2; TRBD1 matches 7 bases. Germline assignment: CDR1 MRHNA and CDR2 SNTAGT. This CDR3 region has 15 residues. V lost 5 bases and J lost 6; bases outside the gene matches: 12. CDR3 in amino acids: CASSPTGQNWNGYTF. The CDR3 DNA reads as TGTGCCAGCAGTCCCACGGGACAGAATTGGAATGGCTACACCTTC.

The chain recombines TRBV29-1 with TRBJ2-1, with D perhaps TRBD1 (6 bases). Germline CDR1 reads SQVTM; CDR2 reads ANQGSEA. The CDR3 sequence is 15 residues long. V dropped 4 bases and J dropped 0 bases, with 13 bases sitting between them. CDR3 bases: TGCAGCGTTGCCGGTACAGGGAGCTCCTACAATGAGCAGTTCTTC. It encodes CSVAGTGSSYNEQFF.